This TCR beta chain was found in a study of post-analysis software for immune sequencing data. Whole-study results and caveats: The authors found that F measure strongly co-clustered same-batch samples. Comparison of patients with controls showed five TRBV segments more frequent in patients, TRBV5-6, TRBV5-1 and TRBV20-1 among them. Comparison with controls showed significantly lower normalized Chao1 diversity in multiple sclerosis patients.

The library was made from cDNA and included unique molecular identifiers. TCRdb re-derived calls from the PCR reads in MiXCR, one entry per CDR3 protein. In the table there are about 160,000 distinct CDR3 sequences, under 40% of which are singletons. CDR1 is LGHDT and CDR2 is YNNKEL in the germline V gene (reference sequence). This CDR3 contains 17 residues. This clonotype was seen a single time. Its antigen is not identified. The specimen was blood, collected after autologous hematopoietic stem cell transplantation. V gene TRBV3-1 combines with J gene TRBJ2-4; 10 bases line up with TRBD2. The DNA end lines up better with TRBJ2-7; the J call may be wrong. This TCR was recovered from a girl aged 10 to 17 with multiple sclerosis. The CDR3 loop reads CASSQWGGLAGALEQYF. The CDR3 DNA reads TGTGCCAGCAGCCAATGGGGCGGGCTAGCGGGAGCTCTCGAGCAGTACTTC.